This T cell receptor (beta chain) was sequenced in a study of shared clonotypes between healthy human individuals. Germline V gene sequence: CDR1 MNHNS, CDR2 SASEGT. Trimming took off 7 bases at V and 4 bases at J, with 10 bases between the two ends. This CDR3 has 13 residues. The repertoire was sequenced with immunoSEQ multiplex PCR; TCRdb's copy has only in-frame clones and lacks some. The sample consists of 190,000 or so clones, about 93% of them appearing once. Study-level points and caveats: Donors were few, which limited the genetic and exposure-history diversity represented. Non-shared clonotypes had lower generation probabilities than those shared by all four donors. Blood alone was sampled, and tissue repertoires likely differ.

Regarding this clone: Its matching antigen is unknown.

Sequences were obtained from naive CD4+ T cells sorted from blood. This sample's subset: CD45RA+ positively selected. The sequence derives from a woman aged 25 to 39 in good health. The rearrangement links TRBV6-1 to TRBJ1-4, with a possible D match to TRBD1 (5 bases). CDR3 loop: CASNGGYNEKLFF. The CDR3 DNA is TGTGCCAGCAACGGGGGGTATAATGAAAAACTGTTTTTT.